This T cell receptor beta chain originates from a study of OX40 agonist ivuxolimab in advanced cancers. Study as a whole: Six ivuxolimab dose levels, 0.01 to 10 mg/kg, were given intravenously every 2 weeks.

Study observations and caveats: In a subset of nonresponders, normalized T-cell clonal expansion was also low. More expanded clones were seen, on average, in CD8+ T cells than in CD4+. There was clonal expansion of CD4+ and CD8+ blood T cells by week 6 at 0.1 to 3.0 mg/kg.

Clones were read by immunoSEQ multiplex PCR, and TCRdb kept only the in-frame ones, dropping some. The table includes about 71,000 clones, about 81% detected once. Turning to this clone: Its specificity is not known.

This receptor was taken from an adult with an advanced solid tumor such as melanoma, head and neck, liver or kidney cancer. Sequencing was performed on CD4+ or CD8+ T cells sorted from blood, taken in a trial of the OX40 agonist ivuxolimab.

Here the CDR3 reads CASSRDRGEGSPLHF. As DNA, the CDR3 is TGTGCCAGCAGCAGGGACAGGGGAGAGGGGTCACCCCTCCACTTT. This chain links TRBV5-4 with TRBJ1-6; TRBD1 matches 10 bases. CDR1 is SGHNT, CDR2 YYREEE, per germline (reference sequence). V was pared by 4 bases and J by 10 bases, with 8 bases of the junction left unmatched. This CDR3 has 15 residues.